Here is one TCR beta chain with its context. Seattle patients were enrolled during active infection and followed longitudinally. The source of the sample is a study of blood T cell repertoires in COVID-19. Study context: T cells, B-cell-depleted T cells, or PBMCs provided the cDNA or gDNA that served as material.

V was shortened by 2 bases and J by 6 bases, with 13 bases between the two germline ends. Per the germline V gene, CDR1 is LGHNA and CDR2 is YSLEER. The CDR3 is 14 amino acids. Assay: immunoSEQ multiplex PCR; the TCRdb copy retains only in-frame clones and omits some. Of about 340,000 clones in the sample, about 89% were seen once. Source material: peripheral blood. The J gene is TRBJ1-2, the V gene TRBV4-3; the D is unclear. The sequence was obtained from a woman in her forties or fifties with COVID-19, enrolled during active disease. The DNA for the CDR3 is TGCGCCAGCAGCCAACTTAGCGGGGTGGATGGCTACACCTTC. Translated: CASSQLSGVDGYTF.